The 23 T cell receptor beta chains given below trace back to one sample, sequenced in a study of CD8 T cells in Susac syndrome. Random-hexamer reverse transcription was applied to roughly 0.5 to 1 ug RNA. TCRdb processed the immunoSEQ multiplex PCR reads anew with MiXCR; each CDR3 protein has one entry. Among roughly 120,000 distinct CDR3 sequences listed, 90% to 95% were seen once. Material: CD4+ T cells from PBMCs. The receptor source for this set is a human donor with multiple sclerosis.

This clonotype was seen a single time. The rearrangement links TRBV25-1 to TRBJ2-1, with D tentatively TRBD2 (6 bases). Trimming left V 7 bases short and J 8 bases short, with 12 bases between. The V gene's germline CDR1 is MGHDK and CDR2 SYGVNS. This CDR3 has 12 residues. Written as DNA, the CDR3 is TGTGCCAGCACCCTCTCGGGAGATGAGCAGTTCTTC. Its translation: CASTLSGDEQFF.

This chain connects TRBV6-1 to TRBJ2-7; a weak D match, TRBD2 (7 bases). The CDR3 is 19 amino acids. V lost 7 bases, J lost 2 bases, and 30 bases lay in between. Germline CDR1 reads MNHNS; CDR2 reads SASEGT. The CDR3 bases are TGTGCCAGCATCGCGGAGGTTGACAGGCCCACGGGAGGAACCTACGAGCAGTACTTC. Amino acid sequence: CASIAEVDRPTGGTYEQYF.

This sequence joins TRBV7-7 and TRBJ2-2; 9 bases are shared with TRBD2. The germline CDR1 and CDR2 sequences are SSHAT and FNYEAQ (reference sequence). The junction had 4 bases not matched to a gene; V was cut back by 5 bases and J by 0 bases. The CDR3 consists of 16 residues. DNA for the CDR3: TGTGCCAGCAGCAACGTAGCGGGGGCGAACACCGGGGAGCTGTTTTTT. Residues: CASSNVAGANTGELFF.

The CDR3 coding sequence is TGTGCCAGCAGTTACCAGACGAACACTGAAGCTTTCTTT. This encodes CASSYQTNTEAFF. The chain couples TRBV6-2 or TRBV6-3 to TRBJ1-1; D gene ambiguous. CDR1 is MNHEY and CDR2 is SVGEGT in the germline V gene. Trimming stripped 2 bases from V and 1 base from J, with 5 bases between. The CDR3 runs 13 residues.

CDR3 DNA sequence: TGTGCCAGCGGACTCCGGGACAGGTTAGACACTGAAGCTTTCTTT. Its translation: CASGLRDRLDTEAFF. The rearrangement links TRBV7-6 to TRBJ1-1, with 8 bases fitting TRBD1. CDR3 size: 15 residues. Germline trimming cut 8 bases from V and 3 bases from J; bases unmatched to any gene: 11. Looked up from germline, CDR1 is SGHVS and CDR2 is FNYEAQ.

This chain links TRBV18 with TRBJ1-4; no firm D call. The CDR3 extends over 14 amino acids. Germline CDR1 reads KGHSH; CDR2 reads LQKENI. V was clipped by 2 bases and J by 4 bases, with 8 bases between them. The CDR3 region has the DNA TGTGCCAGCTCACCAGGGGTTGTTAATGAAAAACTGTTTTTT. Translating gives CASSPGVVNEKLFF. Full variable domain (remainder filled in from reference TRBV18 and TRBJ1-4): NAGVMQNPRHLVRRRGQEARLRCSPMKGHSHVYWYRQLPEEGLKFMVYLQKENIIDESGMPKERFSAEFPKEGPSILRIQQVVRGDSAAYFCASSPGVVNEKLFFGSGTQLSVL.

DNA for the CDR3: TGTGCCAGCTCACTTTGGACGGGGGGGCCAGATACGCAGTATTTT. Encoded protein: CASSLWTGGPDTQYF. The V gene is TRBV18, the J gene TRBJ2-3, with 8 bases fitting TRBD2. V lost 4 bases to trimming and J lost 4 bases; unmatched junction nucleotides: 7. The CDR3 is 15 residues long. CDR1 and CDR2 (germline): KGHSH, LQKENI.

The rearrangement joins TRBV7-9 to TRBJ2-7; 7 bases line up with TRBD1. In germline, CDR1 is SEHNR, CDR2 FQNEAQ (reference sequence). This CDR3 spans 14 amino acids. The V gene end was trimmed by 4 bases and the J gene end by 4 bases; junction bases not matched to a gene: 7. The DNA of the CDR3 is TGTGCCAGCAGCTCCGGGACAGTTGGTTACGAGCAGTACTTC. It is translated as CASSSGTVGYEQYF.

J is TRBJ1-2 and V is TRBV7-9; D unresolved. Germline lookup yields CDR1 SEHNR and CDR2 FQNEAQ (reference sequence). CDR3 length: 13 residues. The V end lost 1 base, the J end lost 5 bases, and 8 bases lay between the germline ends. CDR3 bases: TGTGCCAGCAGCTTAGGGGAGATGTATGGCTACACCTTC. Its translation is CASSLGEMYGYTF.

The chain uses TRBV30 and TRBJ1-1, with D perhaps TRBD1 (6 bases). The V gene's germline CDR1 is GTSNPN and CDR2 SVGIG (reference sequence). The CDR3 runs 13 residues. Trimming took off 3 bases at V and 0 bases at J, with 8 bases between the two ends. This CDR3 is CAWRGQVNTEAFF. CDR3 bases: TGTGCCTGGAGGGGACAAGTGAACACTGAAGCTTTCTTT.

The chain carries TRBV3-1 and TRBJ2-7, with D perhaps TRBD2 (5 bases). This CDR3 comprises 12 residues. Trimming removed 8 bases from V and 4 bases from J, with 12 bases in between. Germline V lookup: CDR1 LGHDT, CDR2 YNNKEL (reference sequence). The CDR3 region is CASAREGYEQYF. CDR3 bases: TGTGCCAGCGCCCGTGAGGGTTACGAGCAGTACTTC.

The chain combines TRBV30 with TRBJ2-7; 11 nucleotides match TRBD1. Germline CDR1 is GTSNPN and CDR2 is SVGIG (reference sequence). The trim removed 2 bases at V and 4 bases at J, leaving 4 bases unmatched. The length of the CDR3 is 14 residues. The CDR3 DNA reads TGTGCCTGGAGTTTCGGACAGGGGGCTTACGAGCAGTACTTC. As protein: CAWSFGQGAYEQYF.

V gene TRBV5-1 combines with J gene TRBJ2-2; the D gene is possibly TRBD2 (5 bases). The length of the CDR3 is 14 residues. Trimming took off 4 bases at V and 8 bases at J, with 15 bases between the two ends. The germline gives CDR1 SGHRS, CDR2 YFSETQ. The CDR3 coding sequence is TGCGCCAGCAGCGTAAGGAGGTCCGCGGGGGAGCTGTTTTTT. This codes for CASSVRRSAGELFF.

CDR3 nucleotides: TGTGCCACCGAGGGGGCTAGTAATGAGCAGTTCTTC. Translation gives CATEGASNEQFF. This chain links TRBV24-1 with TRBJ2-1; 7 bases match TRBD1. V shed 9 bases, J shed 7 bases, and the junction held 5 bases outside the gene matches. CDR1 and CDR2 from the germline V gene are KGHDR and SFDVKD. The CDR3 covers 12 residues.

V gene TRBV19 combines with J gene TRBJ1-4, with TRBD1 matching 7 bases. CDR1 and CDR2 from the germline V gene are LNHDA and SQIVND (reference sequence). The V gene end was trimmed by 4 bases and the J gene end by 5 bases; junction bases not matched to a gene: 7. This CDR3 is 15 amino acids long. The CDR3 region has the DNA TGTGCCAGTAGTAATCGGGACAGTAACAATGAAAAACTGTTTTTT. It translates to CASSNRDSNNEKLFF.

The CDR3: CASSLFAISGNTIYF. CDR3 nucleotide sequence: TGTGCCAGCAGCTTGTTCGCAATCTCTGGAAACACCATATATTTT. The V call is TRBV5-6, the J call TRBJ1-3; D is undetermined. V lost 1 base to trimming and J lost 0 bases, with 8 bases between them. This CDR3 comprises 15 residues. Germline CDR1 is SGHDT and CDR2 is YYEEEE.

V usage is TRBV18 and J usage is TRBJ1-1; D not resolved. CDR3 length: 15 residues. Germline CDR1 reads KGHSH; CDR2 reads LQKENI. V was clipped by 3 bases and J by 2 bases, with 13 bases between them. This CDR3 reads CASSPVAADNTEAFF. The CDR3 DNA is TGTGCCAGCTCACCTGTTGCGGCGGACAACACTGAAGCTTTCTTT.

The J gene is TRBJ2-5, the V gene TRBV20-1, with TRBD2 identical over 8 bases. Unmatched junction bases numbered 11, after V lost 5 bases and J lost 9 bases. CDR1 is DFQATT, CDR2 SNEGSKA, per germline (reference sequence). The CDR3 loop spans 13 amino acids. The CDR3 spells CSASGGGTPPQYF. DNA for the CDR3: TGCAGTGCTTCGGGCGGGGGGACCCCCCCCCAGTACTTC.

The rearrangement links TRBV3-1 to TRBJ1-6, with D possibly matching TRBD1 (5 bases). The ends were cut back, 4 bases at V and 9 bases at J, with 16 bases in the middle. The germline V gene encodes CDR1 LGHDT and CDR2 YNNKEL (reference sequence). The CDR3 runs to 15 residues. The CDR3 nucleotides read TGTGCCAGCAGCCCCACCGGGGGGGGGTTTTCACCCCTCCACTTT. It encodes CASSPTGGGFSPLHF.

The chain joins TRBV3-1 to TRBJ2-5; a possible D gene is TRBD2 (7 bases). Trimming removed 4 bases from V and 4 bases from J, with 19 bases in between. Germline V gene data show CDR1 as LGHDT and CDR2 as YNNKEL (reference sequence). This CDR3 contains 16 residues. The CDR3, as DNA: TGTGCCAGCAGCCTCTTGGGGGGGGCTGGAGGAGAGACCCAGTACTTC. Its translation: CASSLLGGAGGETQYF.

This chain links TRBV7-2 with TRBJ1-2; 10 bases are shared with TRBD1. V lost 1 base, J lost 3 bases, and 5 bases stayed unmatched. CDR1 is SGHTA and CDR2 is FQGNSA in the germline V gene. This CDR3 has 16 residues. The CDR3, as DNA: TGTGCCAGCAGCTTAGGGGGACAGGGGTTGGACTATGGCTACACCTTC. This sequence encodes CASSLGGQGLDYGYTF.

This sequence joins TRBV5-1 and TRBJ2-3; D might be TRBD1 (6 bases). Trimming pared 0 bases from V and 5 bases from J, leaving 7 bases between. The CDR3 runs 13 residues. CDR1 is SGHRS and CDR2 is YFSETQ in the germline V gene. The CDR3 reads CASSLARGDTQYF. The CDR3, as DNA: TGCGCCAGCAGCTTGGCCAGGGGAGATACGCAGTATTTT.

The rearrangement links TRBV7-6 to TRBJ1-5; 8 nucleotides agree with TRBD1. CDR1 is SGHVS, CDR2 FNYEAQ, per germline. The CDR3 extends over 15 amino acids. Losses at the gene ends were 4 bases for V and 4 bases for J; bases not matched to a gene: 6. CDR3 region: CASSSNTGGNQPQHF. CDR3 coding DNA: TGTGCCAGCAGCTCGAATACAGGGGGTAATCAGCCCCAGCATTTT.